The sample holds one count of the clone carrying this T cell receptor (beta chain). Cohort placement rested on clinical history that participants reported themselves. Method: immunoSEQ multiplex PCR; TCRdb's copy keeps in-frame clones and lacks some. The sample shows about 340,000 clones, about 92% of them seen only once. These data originate in a study of blood T cell repertoires in COVID-19. Trimming cost V 4 bases and J 10 bases, with 20 bases left between them. The germline V gene encodes CDR1 SGHRS and CDR2 YFSETQ. CDR3 length: 14 amino acids. The chain joins TRBV5-1 to TRBJ1-1; possibly TRBD1 for D (6 bases). The sequence came from a woman in her 30s who had recovered from COVID-19. Sequencing was done on a sample of PBMCs or T cells enriched from blood (not recorded which). Here the CDR3 reads CASSPDTGTPLAFF. The CDR3 region has the DNA TGCGCCAGCAGCCCGGATACAGGGACCCCTCTAGCTTTCTTT.